This TCR beta chain was recovered during a study of regulatory T cells in long-lasting Graves disease (dated by TCRdb to the early 2020s). Regarding the study in general: In the newly diagnosed Graves' disease group, patients had been taking antithyroid drugs for less than 3 months. Peripheral blood TCR sequencing and RNA sequencing compared persistent Graves' disease patients with newly diagnosed Graves' disease patients. The study was registered as a clinical trial and conducted in China. A total of around 35 samples underwent TCR sequencing: about 13 from persistent and approximately 20 from newly diagnosed Graves' disease patients. The research as a whole found: Persistent Graves' disease patients showed lower TCR Shannon entropy and fewer highly expanded clones than newly diagnosed patients, suggesting clonal expansion. Sequencing and analysis were restricted to the TCR beta chain. Peripheral blood alone was examined, since thyroid tissue, which constituted the primary lesion, could not be accessed. A larger number of public clonotypes was shared among persistent patients (fewer than 3,000) than among newly diagnosed patients (about 990). TRBV28, TRBJ1-2 and TRBJ2-5 were preferentially used in persistent disease, while TRBV20-1 and TRBJ2-1 were favored in newly diagnosed disease. The authors acknowledged the small sample size as a limitation that may reduce accuracy.

The CDR3, from cysteine to phenylalanine, totals 18 residues. Just CDR3 DNA is preserved here, 54 bases in frame from base 1. In the germline V gene (reference sequence), CDR1 corresponds to DFQATT and CDR2 to SNEGSKA. Germline trimming amounts to 6 bases on V and 5 bases on J, with 19 as the count of junction bases outside the gene matches. In light of the paper, this sample's time point label describes: newly diagnosed GD, antithyroid drugs for less than 3 months. RNA was extracted from PBMCs in TRIzol for both TCR sequencing and RNA sequencing. The diagnosis of Graves' disease followed American Thyroid Association guidelines. Patients were recruited from an endocrinology department in Xi'an, China. Each patient gave 7.5 to 10 milliliters of peripheral blood, collected in an EDTA anticoagulant tube. PBMCs were isolated by Ficoll Paque Plus density gradient separation without further T cell sorting. RNA quality was checked with an Agilent 2100 Bioanalyzer and agarose gel, and concentration with a NanoDrop 2000.

Library method: multiplex PCR. TCRdb shows the sequencer as Illumina HiSeq 4000. CDR3 regions were amplified by Arm-PCR with iRepertoire HTBI primers to construct TCR beta libraries. Before sequencing, the PCR products went through gel purification. As for the authors' bioinformatics: Gene usage analysis of CDR3 amino acid clonotypes relied on the roughly 64 TRBV and 12 to 15 TRBJ segments identified across samples. Filtered high-quality paired reads were merged into contigs using COPE and FqMerger. Contigs were aligned with BLAST to IMGT TRBV, TRBD and TRBJ reference genes, and CDR3 was defined per IMGT. Any clonotype with a frequency above 0.1% was counted as a highly expanded clone. Shannon entropy served as the measure of repertoire diversity, while the Gini coefficient captured V-J evenness. A clonotype found in more than one individual was treated as public. TCRdb trimmed the raw reads at Q25, called clones with MiXCR and kept productive beta chains. For every CDR3 protein sequence, its rows merge into one entry that carries the most common genes and DNA. Clone size and V and J calls follow TCRdb, not the original study. In all, the sample holds about 430,000 distinct CDR3 sequences, and approximately 15% of those were seen once. About 8.3% of the sample is in the top ten clones.

This clonotype was recorded at least ten times. Its antigen is currently not known. Per-base quality was not reported, and no clone a single base away is much larger than it. In addition, the sample was reused for a study of T cells in Graves' hyperthyroidism and ophthalmopathy. As that second paper reports: A patient counted as having stable Graves' hyperthyroidism if no progression to ophthalmopathy occurred over 18 months of follow-up. Hyperthyroidism patients were newly diagnosed, with disease duration under 2 months, and aged 18 to 65 years. Any patient with an uncontrolled infection, another autoimmune disease, pregnancy or lactation was excluded. Diagnoses were based on clinical symptoms, serum thyroxine and TRAb, thyroid ultrasound and orbital computed tomography. For the first round of RT-PCR on the TCR CDR3, the HTBI primer set was used together with the Qiagen OneStep RT-PCR kit. Blood samples also contained most of the expanded thyroid clonotypes (frequency above 0.001), which suggests that blood repertoires may reflect thyroid immune responses. A 13 V-J signature model separated ophthalmopathy from stable hyperthyroidism, with approximately 87% sensitivity and 81.08% specificity in cross-validation and 80%/75% in testing. In validation, progression to ophthalmopathy was predicted by the model with about 70% sensitivity and roughly 72% specificity, a median of around 6.5 months before onset. To identify distinguishing TCR V-J signatures, a discovery cohort of some 100 patients was used, comprising roughly 45 with Graves' ophthalmopathy and roughly 60 with stable Graves' hyperthyroidism. An independent validation cohort of under 20 hyperthyroidism patients and approximately 17 patients who later progressed to ophthalmopathy tested prospective prediction of ophthalmopathy. For training and testing, the 100 or so patients in the discovery cohort were randomly divided in a 7:3 ratio. In addition, the study compared T-cell repertoires in thyroid tissue and in blood from roughly six Graves' hyperthyroidism patients. Once sampling was done, hyperthyroidism patients were given methimazole at a starting dose of 30 mg daily, whereas ophthalmopathy patients were given high-dose intravenous methylprednisolone. Libraries were constructed in a second round of multiplex PCR, after which size selection and purification were carried out. Sequencing of the libraries was done on an Illumina HiSeq2000 using paired-end 100 bp reads. SOAPnuke was used to process the raw data, with reads discarded if the reads contained adapters or uncalled bases, had a mean Phred below 15, or lacked an exact constant-primer or identifier match. COPE v1.2.5 was used to merge the high-quality paired reads, and each unique nucleotide sequence was defined as a clonotype. MiTCR v1.1 was used to align the clonotypes against IMGT TRBV, TRBD and TRBJ reference segments. Only V-J combinations with frequency above 0.0001, covering about 99% of repertoires, were analysed. The TCS score was defined as F50 (clonal expansion) divided by E x V (chaos), with BLOSUM62-based TCRdist calculated between CDR3 peptides within each V-J. Welch's t-statistics and random forest reduced fewer than 600 V-J features to 13, which were used in a naive Bayes classifier (R e1071). Sample size was not statistically predetermined, and investigators were not blinded to group allocation. The paper reports TCR Vbeta CDR3 sequencing of 140 or so peripheral blood samples: around 41 ophthalmopathy, fewer than 80 hyperthyroidism and about 17 progressor patients.

This TCR came from a woman aged 40 to 50 with Graves disease. Donor details come from another sample of the same person, matched by shared clones. The rearranged segments are TRBV20-1 and TRBJ2-1, and 10 junction bases match TRBD2. Material: peripheral blood mononuclear cells (PBMCs), obtained at new diagnosis, from a patient treated with antithyroid drugs. The CDR3 has the sequence CSAASGLAQQTGDNEQFF. The DNA sequence reads TGCAGTGCCGCGTCGGGACTAGCGCAACAGACTGGGGACAATGAGCAGTTCTTC.